This TCR beta chain was sequenced during a study of identical twins listed by TCRdb under 2016. Turning to the overall study: To test whether fetal clonotypes persist, this study deep-sequenced TCR alpha and beta repertoires from monozygotic twins, from unrelated adults of various ages, and from cord blood. Replicate twin experiments were performed at different times using different library preparation protocols to rule out contamination.

What the study reported, not specific to this receptor: In monozygotic twins, recombination models systematically underestimated out-of-frame TCR alpha sharing, but the models matched the sharing seen between unrelated individuals. Abundant cord blood beta clonotypes had fewer insertions, young adult naive repertoires showed a similar but weaker trend, and memory repertoires showed no such trend. In beta out-of-frame sequences, excess twin sharing was weaker, because having fewer shared sequences lowered the signal-to-noise ratio. Zero-insertion analyses could be partly confounded by invariant T cells such as MAIT and iNKT, although diverse VJ usage argued against such confounding for most clonotypes. Because the same donors could not be followed over many years, the conclusions relied on cross-sectional statistical analysis. Compared with coincidental sharing between unrelated individuals, out-of-frame TCR alpha sequences shared between twins showed an excess of sequences with low generation probability.

Every donor was a healthy Caucasian. According to the germline V gene, CDR1 reads KGHDR and CDR2 reads SFDVKD. The CDR3 runs 13 residues from the cysteine to the phenylalanine. Only the CDR3 portion is preserved as DNA: 39 bases, with reading frame beginning at the first base. The method was 5' RACE. Sequencing was carried out with an Illumina HiSeq 2000. A universal primer binding site was introduced by template switching, and a unique molecular identifier was present in the final cDNA, enabling accurate counting of TCR cDNA molecules. Specific primers in the conserved constant-segment region were used to synthesize first-strand cDNA for the TCR alpha and beta chains. Each cDNA library was double barcoded, with a SMART-Mk sample barcode plus Illumina barcodes, to control for contamination. TruSeq adapter sequences along with Illumina sample barcodes were introduced in two successive PCR steps. TCR alpha and beta cDNA libraries were sequenced on the Illumina HiSeq platform with custom primers. As for the authors' bioinformatics: Raw reads were processed with MiGEC to extract unique molecular identifiers, and MiXCR was used to determine CDR3 positions. Recombination models were inferred per individual with the repgenHMM and IGoR tools using an EM algorithm. Shared clonotypes were analyzed with the tcR package in R, and sharing was normalized by the product of cloneset sizes. Out-of-frame nonproductive sequences were analyzed to study raw recombination free of thymic and clonal selection effects. The public reads were reanalyzed by TCRdb: fastp trimming at Q25, MiXCR alignment, in-frame beta chains only. One record per CDR3 amino acid sequence lists the most common genes and DNA. The V and J calls here are based on TCRdb, not the publication. For this sample there are 1.5 million to 2 million distinct CDR3 sequences; about 31% appear just once. Approximately 0.25% of the sample is held by the ten biggest clonotypes.

About this clonotype: This clone's antigen is unknown. One end of the junction fails to match germline, which may point to a read error.

The chain is assembled from TRBV24-1 and TRBJ2-3; the D gene lacks a confident call. The sequence was collected from a newborn girl in good health. The sample consisted of cord blood. The nucleotide sequence reads as follows: TGTGCCACCAGTGATTCGCCGTTGGATACGCCGTATTTT. Its protein reads: CATSDSPLDTPYF.